A selection of T cell receptor beta chains follows, all from one sample in a study of blood T cell repertoires in COVID-19. Some clones are missing from TCRdb's copy, which holds only in-frame ones; the method was immunoSEQ multiplex PCR. The sample has about 250,000 clones, approximately 80% seen once. Sequencing was carried out using peripheral blood. The receptors were sampled from an elderly man with acute or convalescent COVID-19. The CDR3 runs from the conserved cysteine through the conserved F or W. D genes are given only for firm matches. Not all rows give a size; the values are once, few, many and, for expanded clones, a class.

once	TRBV24-1	17	TRBJ2-7	TRBD1	CATSDPGTGGGNYEQYF	TGTGCCACCAGTGATCCGGGGACAGGAGGAGGGAACTACGAGCAGTACTTC
NA	TRBV19	13	TRBJ1-1	NA	CASSIRGRTEAFF	TGTGCCAGTAGTATACGGGGTCGGACTGAAGCTTTCTTT
once	TRBV18	14	TRBJ1-1	NA	CASSPGQGNTEAFF	TGTGCCAGCTCACCAGGGCAGGGGAACACTGAAGCTTTCTTT
NA	TRBV11-3	14	TRBJ1-1	NA	CASSALRGTTEAFF	TGTGCCAGCAGCGCCCTGCGGGGGACCACTGAAGCTTTCTTT
NA	TRBV9	18	TRBJ2-1	TRBD1	CASSGQGAGTYSYNEQFF	TGTGCCAGCAGCGGACAGGGGGCAGGGACCTACTCCTACAATGAGCAGTTCTTC
once	TRBV2	14	TRBJ2-1	TRBD1	CASSEGGQNNEQFF	TGTGCCAGCAGTGAAGGGGGACAGAACAATGAGCAGTTCTTC
NA	TRBV19	14	TRBJ2-1	TRBD2	CASSGLAGGNEQFF	TGTGCCAGTAGCGGACTAGCGGGGGGCAATGAGCAGTTCTTC
NA	TRBV5-4	15	TRBJ1-2	TRBD1	CASSLGGQGSYGYTF	TGTGCCAGCAGCTTGGGGGGACAGGGAAGCTATGGCTACACCTTC
NA	TRBV18	13	TRBJ1-2	NA	CASSPNGGYGYTF	TGTGCCAGCTCACCCAACGGGGGGTATGGCTACACCTTC
NA	TRBV19	18	TRBJ1-1	TRBD1	CASSIGPLDRGGNTEAFF	TGTGCCAGTAGTATAGGTCCCCTCGACAGGGGGGGGAACACTGAAGCTTTCTTT
NA	TRBV19	14	TRBJ2-4	TRBD1	CASSPPGTASIQYF	TGTGCCAGTAGTCCACCCGGGACAGCAAGCATTCAGTACTTC
NA	TRBV28	15	TRBJ1-1	NA	CASRKGGGWNTEAFF	TGTGCCAGCAGGAAGGGAGGGGGGTGGAACACTGAAGCTTTCTTT
NA	TRBV21-1	16	TRBJ2-2	NA	CASSKAGRGGTGELFF	TGTGCCAGCAGCAAAGCCGGACGGGGGGGCACCGGGGAGCTGTTTTTT
NA	TRBV10-1	15	TRBJ2-2	NA	CASSESSPLSGELFF	TGCGCCAGCAGTGAGTCATCTCCACTGTCCGGGGAGCTGTTTTTT
NA	TRBV6-5	16	TRBJ1-3	NA	CASSSLRALSGNTIYF	TGTGCCAGCAGTTCTCTGCGTGCTCTCTCTGGAAACACCATATATTTT
NA	TRBV3-1/TRBV3-2	16	TRBJ2-2	NA	CASSPLGRWNTGELFF	TGTGCCAGCAGCCCCCTGGGCCGTTGGAACACCGGGGAGCTGTTTTTT
NA	TRBV7-8	15	TRBJ2-7	TRBD1	CASSSRDRGPYEQYF	TGTGCCAGCAGCTCCCGGGACAGGGGGCCGTACGAGCAGTACTTC
NA	TRBV4-2	17	TRBJ2-1	TRBD2	CASSQDVGSGGWNEQFF	TGTGCCAGCAGCCAAGACGTAGGTAGCGGGGGGTGGAATGAGCAGTTCTTC
once	TRBV5-8	15	TRBJ2-1	TRBD1	CASSGTGIRNNEQFF	TGTGCCAGCAGCGGGACAGGGATAAGGAACAATGAGCAGTTCTTC
few	TRBV28	14	TRBJ1-5	NA	CASSFQDYNQPQHF	TGTGCCAGCAGTTTTCAGGACTACAATCAGCCCCAGCATTTT
NA	TRBV5-1	16	TRBJ2-2	TRBD2	CASSLPLGEGTGELFF	TGCGCCAGCAGCCTCCCACTGGGGGAGGGTACCGGGGAGCTGTTTTTT
NA	TRBV28	17	TRBJ2-6	TRBD2	CASSFLGTSSGANVLTF	TGTGCCAGCAGTTTTCTCGGGACTAGCTCTGGGGCCAACGTCCTGACTTTC